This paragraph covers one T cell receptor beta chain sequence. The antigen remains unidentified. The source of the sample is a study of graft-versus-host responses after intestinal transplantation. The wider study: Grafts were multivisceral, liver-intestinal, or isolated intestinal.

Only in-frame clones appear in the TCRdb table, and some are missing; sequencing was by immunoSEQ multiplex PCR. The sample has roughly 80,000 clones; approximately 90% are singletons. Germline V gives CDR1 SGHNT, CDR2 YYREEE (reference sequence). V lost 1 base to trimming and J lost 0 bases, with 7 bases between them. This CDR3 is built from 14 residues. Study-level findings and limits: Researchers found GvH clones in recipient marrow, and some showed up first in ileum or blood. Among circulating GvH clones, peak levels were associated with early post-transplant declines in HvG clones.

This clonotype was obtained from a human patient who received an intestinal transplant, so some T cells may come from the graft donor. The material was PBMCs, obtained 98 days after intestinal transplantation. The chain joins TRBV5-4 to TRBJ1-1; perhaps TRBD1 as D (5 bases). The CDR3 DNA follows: TGTGCCAGCAGCTTGACGGGGCTGAACACTGAAGCTTTCTTT. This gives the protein CASSLTGLNTEAFF.